Here is one T cell receptor beta chain with its context. This specimen comes from a study of T cells in Graves' hyperthyroidism and ophthalmopathy. There were TCR beta CDR3 regions amplified from RNA transcripts. The study used the HTBI primer set for a first-round RT-PCR of the TCR CDR3. In TCRdb, the multiplex PCR reads were re-called with MiXCR into one record per CDR3 protein. Here the sample spans hundreds of thousands of distinct CDR3 sequences, around 21% being singletons. This CDR3 is built from 11 residues. Germline V gene sequence: CDR1 SQVTM, CDR2 ANQGSEA. V was shortened by 8 bases and J by 7 bases, with 14 bases between the two germline ends. Uncontrolled infection, other autoimmune disease, pregnancy and lactation each barred patients from inclusion. Each diagnosis drew on symptoms, thyroxine, TRAb, thyroid ultrasound and orbital computed tomography findings.

The specimen sequenced was blood. The V and J genes are TRBV29-1 and TRBJ1-2; D gene uncertain. The receptor was derived from a young man with Graves' ophthalmopathy. The CDR3 here is CSIPTRGGYTF. As DNA, the CDR3 is TGCAGCATACCGACACGGGGTGGCTACACCTTC.